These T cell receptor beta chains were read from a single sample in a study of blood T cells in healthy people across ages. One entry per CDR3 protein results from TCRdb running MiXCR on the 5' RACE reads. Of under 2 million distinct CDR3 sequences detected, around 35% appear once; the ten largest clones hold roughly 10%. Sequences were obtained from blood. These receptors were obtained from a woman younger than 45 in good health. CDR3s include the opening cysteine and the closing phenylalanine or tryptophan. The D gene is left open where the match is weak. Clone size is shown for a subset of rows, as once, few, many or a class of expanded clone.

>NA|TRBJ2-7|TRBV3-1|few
TGTGCCAGCAGCCAAGATAGCAGGGCTACCTACGAGCAGTACTTC
CASSQDSRATYEQYF
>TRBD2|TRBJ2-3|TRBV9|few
TGTGCCAGCAGCGTTCAAAGCGGGGGAACGGCTACGCAGTATTTT
CASSVQSGGTATQYF
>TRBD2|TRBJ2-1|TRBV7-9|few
TGTGCCAGCAGCTTATTGCCTAGCGGGGTCTACAATGTGCAGTTCTTC
CASSLLPSGVYNVQFF
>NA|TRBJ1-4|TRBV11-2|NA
TGTGCCAGCAGCCTACAGGGATTACTAGGAAAACTGTTTTTT
CASSLQGLLGKLFF
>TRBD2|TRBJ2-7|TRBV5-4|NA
TGTCCCAGCAAAGCGGGTCGGGGGGGTTCGTACTTC
CPSKAGRGGSYF
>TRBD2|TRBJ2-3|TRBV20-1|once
TGCAGTGCTAGATCGGGGGGGGAGGCAGATACGCAGTATTTT
CSARSGGEADTQYF
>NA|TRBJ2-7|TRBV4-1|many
TGCGCCAGCAGCCAAGATCTAACCACCCCGCGTCGCGAGCAGTACTTC
CASSQDLTTPRREQYF
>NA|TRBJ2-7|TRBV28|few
TGTGCCAGCAGTTTATATAAAGGACTAAGCTCCTACGAGCAGTACTTC
CASSLYKGLSSYEQYF
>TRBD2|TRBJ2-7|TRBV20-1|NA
TGCAGAGCCGAGCGGGAGAGTTCCTACGAGCAGTACTTC
CRAERESSYEQYF
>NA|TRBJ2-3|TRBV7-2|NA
TGTGCCAGCAGGAGGAGAGGGGGATGGGAAAATACGCAGTATTTT
CASRRRGGWENTQYF
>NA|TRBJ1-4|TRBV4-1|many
TGCGCCAGCAGCCTTCGGTCGGGGAGAGGAGCTAATGAAAAACTGTTTTTT
CASSLRSGRGANEKLFF
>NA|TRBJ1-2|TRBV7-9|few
TGTGCCAGCAGCTTATCCTTACAGGGACCTATGAGTGGCTACACCTTC
CASSLSLQGPMSGYTF
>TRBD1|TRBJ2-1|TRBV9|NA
TGTGCCAGCAGCGTAGCGGGACAGGGGGCCTTTGGTAATGAGCAGTTCTTC
CASSVAGQGAFGNEQFF
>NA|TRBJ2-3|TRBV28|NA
TGTGCCAGCAGTTTGGGGGTTATTAGCGAGACAGATACGCAGTATTTT
CASSLGVISETDTQYF
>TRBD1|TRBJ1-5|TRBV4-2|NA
TGTGCCAGCAGCCATGGGGACAGGGGGAGGTCGGGCAATCAGCCCCAGCATTTT
CASSHGDRGRSGNQPQHF
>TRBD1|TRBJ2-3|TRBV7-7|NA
TGTGCCAGCAGCTTAAATAACAGGGGCGATACGCAGTATTTT
CASSLNNRGDTQYF
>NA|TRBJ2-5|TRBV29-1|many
TGCAGCGTGACCCCGGTGGGACAAGAGACCCAGTACTTC
CSVTPVGQETQYF
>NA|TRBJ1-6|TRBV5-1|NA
TGCGCCAGCAGCTTGGAGTGGGGGCAAAATTCACCCCTCCACTTT
CASSLEWGQNSPLHF
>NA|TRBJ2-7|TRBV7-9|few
TGTGCCAGCAGCTTATCGCGATTGGAGGACAACCCCTACGAGCAGTACTTC
CASSLSRLEDNPYEQYF
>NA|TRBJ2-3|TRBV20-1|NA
TGCAATGCAAGGTCGCGCACAGATACGCAGTATTTT
CNARSRTDTQYF
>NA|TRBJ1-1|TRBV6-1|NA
TGTGCCAGCAGGGATACAGGGCTAACTGAAGCTTTCTTT
CASRDTGLTEAFF
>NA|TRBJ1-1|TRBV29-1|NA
TGCAGCGTTAGCCGGCTGGGGGAGAACACTGAAGCTTTCTTT
CSVSRLGENTEAFF
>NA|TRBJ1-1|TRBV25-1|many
TGTGCCAGCAGTGGTCTCACTGAAGCTTTCTTT
CASSGLTEAFF
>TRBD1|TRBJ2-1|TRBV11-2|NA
TGTGCCAGCAGCCCAGGGACAGGGAGGGTAAATGAGCAGTTCTTC
CASSPGTGRVNEQFF
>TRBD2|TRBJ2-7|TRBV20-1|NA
TGCAGTGCTGGGGGACTAGATTACGAGCAGTACTTC
CSAGGLDYEQYF
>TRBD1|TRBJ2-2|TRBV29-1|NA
TGCAGCGCGACAGGGTCAGGCACCGGGGAGCTGTTTTTT
CSATGSGTGELFF
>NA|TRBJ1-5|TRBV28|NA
TGTGCCAGCAGTTTTGCGTTCAGTGGCCGTCAGCCCCAGCATTTT
CASSFAFSGRQPQHF
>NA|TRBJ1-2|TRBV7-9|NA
TGTGCCAGCATCCTCGACAGAACTAACTATGGCTACACCTTC
CASILDRTNYGYTF
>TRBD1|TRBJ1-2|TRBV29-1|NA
TGCAACGTTGTTGAGGGGGCGTTGGGCTACACCTTC
CNVVEGALGYTF
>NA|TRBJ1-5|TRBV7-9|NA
TGTGCCAGCAGCTTCACTGAGAGCAATCAGCCCCAGCATTTT
CASSFTESNQPQHF
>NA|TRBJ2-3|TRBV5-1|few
TGCGCCAGCAGCTTGGAGGGCGCGGGTGGAGATACGCAGTATTTT
CASSLEGAGGDTQYF
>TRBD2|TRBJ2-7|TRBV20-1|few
TGCAGTGCTGGGGGGGGTAGCGGGGGGACCTACGAGCAGTACTTC
CSAGGGSGGTYEQYF
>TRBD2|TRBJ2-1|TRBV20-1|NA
TGCAGTGCTAGAGGGACTAGCGGAGACAATGAGCAGTTCTTC
CSARGTSGDNEQFF
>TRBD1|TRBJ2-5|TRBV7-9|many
TGTGCCAGCAGCCGGCCGGGACAGCAAGAGACCCAGTACTTC
CASSRPGQQETQYF
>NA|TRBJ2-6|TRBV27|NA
TGTGCCAGCTATGGGATTTCTGGGGCCAACGTCCTGACTTTC
CASYGISGANVLTF
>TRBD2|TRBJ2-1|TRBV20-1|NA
TGCAGTGCTAGAGATTCGGCGGGGGAGTCCGTGAATGAGCAGTTCTTC
CSARDSAGESVNEQFF
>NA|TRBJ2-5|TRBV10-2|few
TGCGCCAGCAGTGTTGGGAGTCCGGGCGGGCAGTACTTC
CASSVGSPGGQYF
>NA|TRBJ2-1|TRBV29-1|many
TGCAGCGTTGATCGCCAGGGCTACAATGAGCAGTTCTTC
CSVDRQGYNEQFF
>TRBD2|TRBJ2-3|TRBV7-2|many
TGTGCCAGCAGCTGGGGACTAGCGGGAGGAGATACGCAGTATTTT
CASSWGLAGGDTQYF
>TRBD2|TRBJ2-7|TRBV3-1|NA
TGTGCCAGCAGCCGGACTAGCGGGAGTATATACGAGCAGTACTTC
CASSRTSGSIYEQYF
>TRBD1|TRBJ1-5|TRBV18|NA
TGTGCCAGCTCACTGGAGGGGGCCATCAATCAGCCCCAGCATTTT
CASSLEGAINQPQHF
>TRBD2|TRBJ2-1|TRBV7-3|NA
TGTGCCAGCAGCTTGGGGACTAGCGGCCAAGGTGAGCAGTTCTTC
CASSLGTSGQGEQFF
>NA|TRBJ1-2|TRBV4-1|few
TGCGCCAGCAGCCAAGGAGGGGCAAGGGGAAGCTATGGCTACACCTTC
CASSQGGARGSYGYTF
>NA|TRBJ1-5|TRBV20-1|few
TGTAGTGCTAGAGAGGTAGCATTGGGCAATCAGCCCCAGCATTTT
CSAREVALGNQPQHF
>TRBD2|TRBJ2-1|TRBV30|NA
TGTGCCTGGACGGGGCGGGGGGACAATGAGCAGTTCTTC
CAWTGRGDNEQFF
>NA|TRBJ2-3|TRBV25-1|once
TGTGCCAGCCAGGGGTGGGGACTCCTCACAGATACGCAGTATTTT
CASQGWGLLTDTQYF
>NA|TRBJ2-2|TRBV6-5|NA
TGTGCCAGCAGTTACCTTCCTGGGACGCCACCCGGGGAGCTGTTTTTT
CASSYLPGTPPGELFF
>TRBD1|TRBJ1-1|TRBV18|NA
TGTGCCAGCTCTACGAACAGGGGGTTGAACACTGAAGCTTTCTTT
CASSTNRGLNTEAFF
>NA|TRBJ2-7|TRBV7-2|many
TGTGCCAGCAGCTTATCAATACGGTACTCCGACGAGCAGTACTTC
CASSLSIRYSDEQYF
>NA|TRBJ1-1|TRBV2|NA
TGTGCCAGCAGTGGGGGGTTCGGCCCGAACACTGAAGCTTTCTTT
CASSGGFGPNTEAFF
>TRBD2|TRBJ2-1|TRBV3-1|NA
TGTGCCAGCAGCCAAGACTCTAGCGGGGGAGCCTACAATGAGCAGTTCTTC
CASSQDSSGGAYNEQFF
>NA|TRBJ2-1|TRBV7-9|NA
TGTGCCAGCAGCGCCCCGGGGGGCACCTACAATAAGCAGTTCTTC
CASSAPGGTYNKQFF
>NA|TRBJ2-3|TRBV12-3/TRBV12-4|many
TGTGCCAGCAGTCTAAGTATTGATACGCAGTATTTT
CASSLSIDTQYF